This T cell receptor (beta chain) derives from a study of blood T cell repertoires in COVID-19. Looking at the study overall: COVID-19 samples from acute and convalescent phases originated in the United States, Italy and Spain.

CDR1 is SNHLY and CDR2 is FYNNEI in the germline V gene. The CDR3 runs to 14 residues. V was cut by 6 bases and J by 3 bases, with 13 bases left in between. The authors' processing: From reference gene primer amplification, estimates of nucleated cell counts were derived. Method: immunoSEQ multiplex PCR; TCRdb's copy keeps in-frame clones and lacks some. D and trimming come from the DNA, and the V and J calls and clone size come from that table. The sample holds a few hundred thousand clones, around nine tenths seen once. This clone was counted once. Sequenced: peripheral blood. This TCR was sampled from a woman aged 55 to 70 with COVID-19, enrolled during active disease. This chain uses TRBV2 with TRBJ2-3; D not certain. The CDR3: CASSSLIRTDTQYF. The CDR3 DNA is TGTGCCAGCAGCTCACTCATCCGGACAGATACGCAGTATTTT.